These T cell receptor beta chains were read from a single sample in a study of cytomegalovirus exposure and HLA in healthy donors. The protocol was immunoSEQ multiplex PCR, while the TCRdb copy is restricted to in-frame clones and leaves out a portion. Of more than 70,000 clones listed, roughly 67% are singletons. The sequenced sample was PBMCs. The origin of the receptors is a middle-aged man in good health and CMV-seropositive. CDR3s include the opening cysteine and the closing phenylalanine or tryptophan. The D gene is left open where the match is weak. The listing skips clone size in some rows; elsewhere it reads once, few, many or a size class.

CDR3 protein: CASTPGHGFYEQYF
CDR3 DNA: TGTGCCAGCACCCCGGGACATGGTTTCTACGAGCAGTACTTC
J gene: TRBJ2-7
V gene: TRBV9
clone size: -
D gene: -

CDR3 protein: CASSLEGLADTDTQYF
CDR3 DNA: TGTGCCAGCAGCTTAGAAGGACTAGCGGACACAGATACGCAGTATTTT
J gene: TRBJ2-3
V gene: TRBV7-9
clone size: -
D gene: TRBD2

CDR3 protein: CASSLGLAGANNEQFF
CDR3 DNA: TGTGCCAGCAGCTTGGGGCTAGCGGGGGCAAACAATGAGCAGTTCTTC
J gene: TRBJ2-1
V gene: TRBV7-6
clone size: -
D gene: TRBD2

CDR3 protein: CASSPTGGRTGELFF
CDR3 DNA: TGTGCCAGCAGCCCAACGGGGGGCCGGACCGGGGAGCTGTTTTTT
J gene: TRBJ2-2
V gene: TRBV2
clone size: -
D gene: -

CDR3 protein: CASSPGQGSTGELFF
CDR3 DNA: TGTGCCAGCAGCCCCGGACAGGGCTCCACCGGGGAGCTGTTTTTT
J gene: TRBJ2-2
V gene: TRBV11-3
clone size: once
D gene: TRBD1

CDR3 protein: CASSLARTGELFF
CDR3 DNA: TGTGCCAGCAGCTTAGCCCGGACCGGGGAGCTGTTTTTT
J gene: TRBJ2-2
V gene: TRBV7-6
clone size: -
D gene: -

CDR3 protein: CASSADRGSNEQFF
CDR3 DNA: TGTGCCAGCAGCGCCGACAGGGGTAGCAATGAGCAGTTCTTC
J gene: TRBJ2-1
V gene: TRBV11-1
clone size: once
D gene: TRBD1

CDR3 protein: CATTRQGYNSPLHF
CDR3 DNA: TGTGCCACCACCCGGCAGGGATATAATTCACCCCTCCACTTT
J gene: TRBJ1-6
V gene: TRBV25-1
clone size: -
D gene: -

CDR3 protein: CASRAFNNQPQHF
CDR3 DNA: TGTGCCAGCAGAGCCTTCAACAATCAGCCCCAGCATTTT
J gene: TRBJ1-5
V gene: TRBV6-1
clone size: -
D gene: -

CDR3 protein: CASSTYYEQFF
CDR3 DNA: TGTGCCAGCAGCACTTACTATGAGCAGTTCTTC
J gene: TRBJ2-1
V gene: TRBV7-9
clone size: -
D gene: -

CDR3 protein: CATSRRQGHYEQYF
CDR3 DNA: TGTGCCACCAGCCGGAGACAGGGTCACTACGAGCAGTACTTC
J gene: TRBJ2-7
V gene: TRBV15
clone size: -
D gene: TRBD1

CDR3 protein: CSVDLGSPIYGYTF
CDR3 DNA: TGCAGCGTTGATTTGGGCAGTCCAATATATGGCTACACCTTC
J gene: TRBJ1-2
V gene: TRBV29-1
clone size: -
D gene: -

CDR3 protein: CASRPADTRTHEQYF
CDR3 DNA: TGTGCCAGCAGACCCGCGGACACCAGAACCCACGAGCAGTACTTC
J gene: TRBJ2-7
V gene: TRBV27
clone size: -
D gene: -

CDR3 protein: CASSYSIRDSNQPQHF
CDR3 DNA: TGTGCCAGCAGTTACTCGATACGGGATAGCAATCAGCCCCAGCATTTT
J gene: TRBJ1-5
V gene: TRBV6-6
clone size: few
D gene: -

CDR3 protein: CASSKGAPGLHF
CDR3 DNA: TGTGCCAGCAGCAAAGGGGCCCCAGGGCTCCACTTT
J gene: TRBJ1-6
V gene: TRBV21-1
clone size: -
D gene: -

CDR3 protein: CAIGGRRGPQETQYF
CDR3 DNA: TGTGCCATCGGGGGGAGGAGAGGTCCCCAAGAGACCCAGTACTTC
J gene: TRBJ2-5
V gene: TRBV10-3
clone size: -
D gene: -

CDR3 protein: CASSLGGPSGNYNEQFF
CDR3 DNA: TGTGCCAGCAGCTTAGGGGGCCCCAGCGGAAACTACAATGAGCAGTTCTTC
J gene: TRBJ2-1
V gene: TRBV13
clone size: -
D gene: -

CDR3 protein: CASSQVAGNTEAFF
CDR3 DNA: TGCGCCAGCAGCCAAGTCGCCGGGAACACTGAAGCTTTCTTT
J gene: TRBJ1-1
V gene: TRBV4-3
clone size: -
D gene: -

CDR3 protein: CASKAGTAYEQYF
CDR3 DNA: TGTGCCAGCAAGGCGGGGACCGCCTACGAGCAGTACTTC
J gene: TRBJ2-7
V gene: TRBV27
clone size: -
D gene: -

CDR3 protein: CASSSSGGGYEQYF
CDR3 DNA: TGTGCCAGCAGCTCCAGCGGGGGAGGATACGAGCAGTACTTC
J gene: TRBJ2-7
V gene: TRBV7-2
clone size: -
D gene: TRBD2

CDR3 protein: CASSASSGGETQYF
CDR3 DNA: TGTGCCAGCAGCGCGTCTAGCGGCGGGGAGACCCAGTACTTC
J gene: TRBJ2-5
V gene: TRBV9
clone size: -
D gene: TRBD2

CDR3 protein: CASSLEVGPRGAFF
CDR3 DNA: TGTGCCAGCAGCTTAGAAGTTGGCCCTAGGGGAGCTTTCTTT
J gene: TRBJ1-1
V gene: TRBV11-2
clone size: few
D gene: -

CDR3 protein: CASSSRGGPQYF
CDR3 DNA: TGTGCCAGCAGCTCCCGTGGCGGTCCCCAGTACTTC
J gene: TRBJ2-7
V gene: TRBV11-1
clone size: -
D gene: -

CDR3 protein: CATSRGRNEKLFF
CDR3 DNA: TGTGCCACCAGCAGAGGCAGGAATGAAAAACTGTTTTTT
J gene: TRBJ1-4
V gene: TRBV15
clone size: -
D gene: -

CDR3 protein: CASSYDRLDQYF
CDR3 DNA: TGTGCCAGCAGTTATGACAGGCTCGATCAGTACTTC
J gene: TRBJ2-7
V gene: TRBV6-5
clone size: few
D gene: -

CDR3 protein: CASSELAGGTTDTQYF
CDR3 DNA: TGTGCCAGCTCGGAACTAGCGGGAGGGACCACAGATACGCAGTATTTT
J gene: TRBJ2-3
V gene: TRBV18
clone size: few
D gene: TRBD2

CDR3 protein: CASSPAGRMSPEQYF
CDR3 DNA: TGCGCCAGCAGCCCGGCTGGCAGGATGTCGCCCGAGCAGTACTTC
J gene: TRBJ2-7
V gene: TRBV5-1
clone size: -
D gene: -